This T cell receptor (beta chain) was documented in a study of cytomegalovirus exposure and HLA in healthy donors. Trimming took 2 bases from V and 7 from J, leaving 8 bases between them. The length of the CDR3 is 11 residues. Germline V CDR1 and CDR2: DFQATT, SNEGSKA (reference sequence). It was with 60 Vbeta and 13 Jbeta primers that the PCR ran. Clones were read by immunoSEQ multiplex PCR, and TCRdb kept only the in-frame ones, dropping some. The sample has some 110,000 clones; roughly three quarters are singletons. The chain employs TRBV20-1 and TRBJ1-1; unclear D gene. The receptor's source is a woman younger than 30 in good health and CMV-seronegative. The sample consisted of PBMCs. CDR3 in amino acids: CSARPVVEAFF. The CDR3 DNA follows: TGCAGTGCTAGACCTGTCGTTGAAGCTTTCTTT.